This TCR beta chain was retrieved from a study of Ad26.COV2.S vaccination and SARS-CoV-2 variants. Whole-study findings and limits: Possible underestimation of total T cell responses by the TCR breadth and depth analyses was noted. Recipients given vaccine exceeded placebo recipients in spike-specific TCR breadth. In vaccinated individuals, spike-specific CD8+ and CD4+ T cell responses reportedly displayed substantial breadth.

The CDR3 covers 13 residues. Trimming shortened V by 3 bases and J by 1 base, and 10 bases separated the two germline ends. The germline V gene encodes CDR1 GTSNPN and CDR2 SVGIG (reference sequence). Method: immunoSEQ multiplex PCR; TCRdb's copy keeps in-frame clones and lacks some. The sample holds some 410,000 clones; approximately 92% are singletons and the top ten take around 1.7%. The sample's treatment: about 20 received Ad26.COV2.S at low or high dose, single or two shots; about 5 received placebo; per-sample allocation not given. The study sampled participants on day 63 after the first vaccine or placebo injection. An 18-55-year-old adult in Boston served as donor. As concerns this clone: Its antigen is still unknown.

This TCR was sampled from a person aged 18-65 years who received the Ad26.COV2.S COVID-19 vaccine or a placebo. The material was peripheral blood, obtained in a trial of Ad26.COV2.S vaccine versus placebo. The chain couples TRBV30 to TRBJ2-7; D is uncertain. CDR3 region: CAWSDETSYEQYF. The CDR3 DNA follows: TGTGCCTGGAGCGACGAGACGTCCTACGAGCAGTACTTC.